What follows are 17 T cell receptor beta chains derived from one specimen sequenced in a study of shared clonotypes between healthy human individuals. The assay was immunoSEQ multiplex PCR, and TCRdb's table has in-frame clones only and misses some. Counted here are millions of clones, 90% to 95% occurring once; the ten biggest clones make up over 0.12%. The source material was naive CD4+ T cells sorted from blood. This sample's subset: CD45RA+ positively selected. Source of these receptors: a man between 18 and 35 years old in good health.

The CDR3 DNA reads as TGCGCCAGCAGCCAGGCCGGCACACAGGTCCCCTGGCCCCAGCATTTT. This gives the protein CASSQAGTQVPWPQHF. The J gene is TRBJ1-5, the V gene TRBV4-1; possibly TRBD1 for D (5 bases). From germline, CDR1 is MGHRA and CDR2 YSYEKL. V lost 3 bases to trimming and J lost 9 bases, with 21 bases between them. The length of the CDR3 is 16 residues.

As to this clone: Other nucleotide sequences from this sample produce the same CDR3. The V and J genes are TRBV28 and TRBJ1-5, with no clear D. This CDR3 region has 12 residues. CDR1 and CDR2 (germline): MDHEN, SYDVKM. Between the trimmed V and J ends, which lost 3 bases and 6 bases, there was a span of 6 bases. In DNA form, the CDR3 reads TGTGCCAGCAGTTTCGAGGGTCAGCCCCAGCATTTT. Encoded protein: CASSFEGQPQHF.

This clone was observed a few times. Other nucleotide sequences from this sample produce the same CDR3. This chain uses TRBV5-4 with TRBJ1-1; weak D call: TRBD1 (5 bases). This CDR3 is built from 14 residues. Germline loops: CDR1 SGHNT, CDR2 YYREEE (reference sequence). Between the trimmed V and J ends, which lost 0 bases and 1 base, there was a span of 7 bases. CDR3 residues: CASSLVGQNTEAFF. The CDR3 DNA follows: TGTGCCAGCAGCTTGGTGGGGCAGAACACTGAAGCTTTCTTT.

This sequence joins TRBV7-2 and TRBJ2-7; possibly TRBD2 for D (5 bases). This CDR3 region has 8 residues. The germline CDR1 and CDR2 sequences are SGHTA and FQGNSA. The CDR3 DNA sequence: TGTGTTAGGGAGGAGCAGTACTTC. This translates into CVREEQYF.

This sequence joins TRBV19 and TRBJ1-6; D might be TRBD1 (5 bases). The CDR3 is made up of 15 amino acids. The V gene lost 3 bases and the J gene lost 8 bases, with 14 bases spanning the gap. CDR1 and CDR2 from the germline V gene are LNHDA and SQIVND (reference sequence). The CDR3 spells CASSILPTADSPLHF. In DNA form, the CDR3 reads TGTGCCAGTAGTATCCTCCCGACAGCTGATTCACCCCTCCACTTT.

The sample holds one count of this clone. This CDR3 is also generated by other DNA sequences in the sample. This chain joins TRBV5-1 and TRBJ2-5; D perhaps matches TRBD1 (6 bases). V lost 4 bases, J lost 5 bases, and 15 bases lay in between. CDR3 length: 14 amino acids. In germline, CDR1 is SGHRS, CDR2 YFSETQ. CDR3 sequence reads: CASSPTGRGETQYF. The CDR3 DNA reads TGCGCCAGCAGCCCAACAGGGCGAGGGGAGACCCAGTACTTC.

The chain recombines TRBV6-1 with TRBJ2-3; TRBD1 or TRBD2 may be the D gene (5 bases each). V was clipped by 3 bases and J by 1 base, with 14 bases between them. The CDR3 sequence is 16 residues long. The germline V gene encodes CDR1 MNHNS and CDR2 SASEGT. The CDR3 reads CASSDDGTSRTDTQYF. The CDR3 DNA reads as TGTGCCAGCAGTGACGACGGGACCTCTCGCACAGATACGCAGTATTTT.

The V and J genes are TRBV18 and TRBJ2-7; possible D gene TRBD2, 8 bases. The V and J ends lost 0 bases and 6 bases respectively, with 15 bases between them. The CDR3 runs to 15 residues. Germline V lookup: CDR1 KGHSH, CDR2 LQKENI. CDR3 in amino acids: CASSPPNREGAEQYF. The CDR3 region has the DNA TGTGCCAGCTCACCACCCAATCGGGAGGGGGCCGAGCAGTACTTC.

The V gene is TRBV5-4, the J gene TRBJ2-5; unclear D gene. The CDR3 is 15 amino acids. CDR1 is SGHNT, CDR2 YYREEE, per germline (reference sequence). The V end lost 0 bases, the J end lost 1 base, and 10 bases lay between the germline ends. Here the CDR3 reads CASSLGDGVQETQYF. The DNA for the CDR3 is TGTGCCAGCAGCTTGGGAGATGGGGTCCAAGAGACCCAGTACTTC.

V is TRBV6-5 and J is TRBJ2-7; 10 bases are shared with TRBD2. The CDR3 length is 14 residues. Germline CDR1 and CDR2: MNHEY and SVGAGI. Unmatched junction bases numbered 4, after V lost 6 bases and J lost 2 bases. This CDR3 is CASSKTSGTYEQYF. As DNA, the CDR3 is TGTGCCAGCAGCAAAACTAGCGGGACCTACGAGCAGTACTTC.

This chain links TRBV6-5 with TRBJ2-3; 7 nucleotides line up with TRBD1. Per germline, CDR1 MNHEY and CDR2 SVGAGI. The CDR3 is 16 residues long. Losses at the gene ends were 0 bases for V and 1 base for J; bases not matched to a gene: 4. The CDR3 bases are TGTGCCAGCAGTTACTCGTACAGGGGCGGCACAGATACGCAGTATTTT. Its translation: CASSYSYRGGTDTQYF.

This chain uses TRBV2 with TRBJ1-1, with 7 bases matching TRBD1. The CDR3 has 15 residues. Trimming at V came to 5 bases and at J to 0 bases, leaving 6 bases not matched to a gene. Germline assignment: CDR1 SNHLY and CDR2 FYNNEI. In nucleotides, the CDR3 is TGTGCCAGCAGTTCCAGGGGGGGGATGAACACTGAAGCTTTCTTT. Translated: CASSSRGGMNTEAFF. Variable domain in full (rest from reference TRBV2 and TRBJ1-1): EPEVTQTPSHQVTQMGQEVILRCVPISNHLYFYWYRQILGQKVEFLVSFYNNEISEKSEIFDDQFSVERPDGSNFTLKIRSTKLEDSAMYFCASSSRGGMNTEAFFGQGTRLTVV.

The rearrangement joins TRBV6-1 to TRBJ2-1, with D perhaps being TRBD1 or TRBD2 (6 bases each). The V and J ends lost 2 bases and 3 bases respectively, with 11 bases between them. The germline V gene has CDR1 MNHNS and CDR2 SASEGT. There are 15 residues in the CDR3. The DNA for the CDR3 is TGTGCCAGCAGTGAAAGACGGGGGCTCTACAATGAGCAGTTCTTC. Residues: CASSERRGLYNEQFF.

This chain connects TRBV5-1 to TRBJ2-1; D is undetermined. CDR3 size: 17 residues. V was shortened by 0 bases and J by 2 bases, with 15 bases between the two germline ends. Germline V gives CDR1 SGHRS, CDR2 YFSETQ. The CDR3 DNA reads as TGCGCCAGCAGCTTGGCCCCTCCGACCGGCGCCTACAATGAGCAGTTCTTC. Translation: CASSLAPPTGAYNEQFF.

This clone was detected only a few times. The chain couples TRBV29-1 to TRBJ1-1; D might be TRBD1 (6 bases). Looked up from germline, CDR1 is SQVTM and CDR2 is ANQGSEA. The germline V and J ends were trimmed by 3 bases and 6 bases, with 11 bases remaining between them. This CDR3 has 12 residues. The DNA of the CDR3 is TGCAGCGTTGACAGGGGTGTCCCTGAAGCTTTCTTT. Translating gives CSVDRGVPEAFF.

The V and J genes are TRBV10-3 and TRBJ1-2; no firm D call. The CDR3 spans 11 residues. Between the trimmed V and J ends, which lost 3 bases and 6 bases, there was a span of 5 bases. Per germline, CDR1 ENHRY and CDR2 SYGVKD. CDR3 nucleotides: TGTGCCATCAGTGACAGGAATGGCTACACCTTC. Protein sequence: CAISDRNGYTF.

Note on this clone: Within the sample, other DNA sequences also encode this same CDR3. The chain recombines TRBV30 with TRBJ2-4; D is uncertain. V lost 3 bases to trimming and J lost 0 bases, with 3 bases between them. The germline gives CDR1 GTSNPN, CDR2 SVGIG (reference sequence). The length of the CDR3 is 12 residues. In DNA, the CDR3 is TGTGCCTGGAGGGAAGCCAAAAACATTCAGTACTTC. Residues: CAWREAKNIQYF.